This is a list of T cell receptor beta chains from one sample in a study of T cell repertoires in cytomegalovirus infection. TCRdb independently ran MiXCR on the reads; one entry per CDR3 protein. The table has about 270,000 distinct CDR3 sequences, less than 25% seen once; the top ten hold roughly 19%. Antigen specificity for these receptors is unknown. Sequenced here: cultured PBMCs, sampled from culture after CMV antigen stimulation. These TCRs come from a human donor in good health (CMV status not recorded). Some clones in this sample may be carry-over from other donors' samples. Each CDR3 is given with its conserved first and last residue. A D gene is named only where the DNA matches it firmly. Rows may omit the clone size; those that give it use once, few, many or a size class.

D gene	CDR3 length	V gene	J gene	clone size	CDR3 DNA	CDR3 protein
NA	15	TRBV6-1	TRBJ2-2	many	TGTGCCAGCAGTGAAGTCCGGGTTCAGGCCGGGGAGCTGTTTTTT	CASSEVRVQAGELFF
NA	13	TRBV6-5	TRBJ2-3	few	TGTGCCAGCAGTCGGGGGGACAGTGATACGCAGTATTTT	CASSRGDSDTQYF
NA	13	TRBV25-1	TRBJ1-5	NA	TGTGCCAGCAGAGGGGGGAGCAATCAGCCCCAGCATTTT	CASRGGSNQPQHF
NA	15	TRBV7-3	TRBJ2-5	many	TGTGCCAGCAGCTTAACGGGGGCGGACCAAGAGACCCAGTACTTC	CASSLTGADQETQYF
TRBD2	14	TRBV29-1	TRBJ2-1	NA	TGCAGCTCGAGCCCGGGACTACGTTCCAATGAGCAGTTCTTC	CSSSPGLRSNEQFF
NA	16	TRBV2	TRBJ1-4	NA	TGTGCCAGCCGAAGGGGATACACAGCAACTAATGAAAAACTGTTTTTT	CASRRGYTATNEKLFF
NA	15	TRBV28	TRBJ2-3	NA	TGTGCCAGCAGCCCCGACGTCATAGGCACAGATACGCAGTATTTT	CASSPDVIGTDTQYF
NA	14	TRBV20-1	TRBJ2-3	few	TGCAGTGCTAGCCGACCAGGCACCCAAGATACGCAGTATTTT	CSASRPGTQDTQYF
NA	11	TRBV7-2	TRBJ2-5	many	TGTGCCAGCAGGACGGGGGAGACCCAGTACTTC	CASRTGETQYF
TRBD2	13	TRBV27	TRBJ2-1	NA	TGTGCCAGCAGTCCCAGAGGGACTAGAAACGGCTTCTTC	CASSPRGTRNGFF
NA	14	TRBV15	TRBJ2-5	NA	TGTGCCACCAGCAGAGACAGGGGCCAAGAGACCCAGTACTTC	CATSRDRGQETQYF
TRBD2	18	TRBV7-8	TRBJ2-1	NA	TGTGCCAGCAGCAAAAATCGCCCGGGGACTAGCAGATACAATGAGCAGTTCTTC	CASSKNRPGTSRYNEQFF
NA	13	TRBV7-2	TRBJ2-5	many	TGTGCCAGCAGCTCGTATAGGCAAGAGACCCAGTACTTC	CASSSYRQETQYF
NA	13	TRBV3-1	TRBJ1-5	NA	TGTGCCAGCAGCCGTGACCTAGGTCAGCCCCAGCATTTT	CASSRDLGQPQHF
NA	15	TRBV6-5	TRBJ1-4	many	TGTGCCAGCAGTTACCAACAGCCAACTAATGAAAAACTGTTTTTT	CASSYQQPTNEKLFF
NA	13	TRBV7-2	TRBJ2-1	many	TGTGCCAGCAGCTTAGTCTCCTACAATGAGCAGTTCTTC	CASSLVSYNEQFF
TRBD1	18	TRBV6-5	TRBJ2-5	NA	TGTGCCAGCAGTTACCCAACTCGGGGACAGGGGATGCTTGAGACCCAGTACTTC	CASSYPTRGQGMLETQYF
NA	15	TRBV7-2	TRBJ1-4	many	TGTGCCAGCAGCATGGACCGTGCAACTAATGAAAAACTGTTTTTT	CASSMDRATNEKLFF
TRBD1	14	TRBV20-1	TRBJ2-5	NA	TGCAGTGCCCACCAGGGGGCTGGGGAAGGTACCCAGTACTTC	CSAHQGAGEGTQYF
TRBD2	14	TRBV27	TRBJ2-2	NA	TGTGCCAGCAGGCCACCGGGAGGCCCCGGGGAGCTGTTTTTT	CASRPPGGPGELFF
NA	19	TRBV28	TRBJ1-1	many	TGTGCCAGCAGTTTATCCCCGATAAGGACGATTGCCCAAGGAACTGAAGCTTTCTTT	CASSLSPIRTIAQGTEAFF
NA	13	TRBV7-2	TRBJ2-1	many	TGTGCCGCCGCAGGGGGACTCGGCAATGAGCAGTTCTTC	CAAAGGLGNEQFF
NA	13	TRBV6-2/TRBV6-3	TRBJ1-2	NA	TGTGCCAGCAGTTACGGGGTTAACTATGGCTACACCTTC	CASSYGVNYGYTF
TRBD1	13	TRBV12-3/TRBV12-4	TRBJ2-7	many	TGTGCCAGCAGCCGGACAGGGGGCTACGAGCAGTACTTC	CASSRTGGYEQYF
TRBD1	15	TRBV12-3/TRBV12-4	TRBJ1-6	NA	TGTGCCAGCAGTCGAGGACAGGGCGCGACCTCACCCCTCCACTTT	CASSRGQGATSPLHF
NA	16	TRBV7-6	TRBJ2-6	NA	TGTGCCAGCAGCTTTGGCGGTAGCTCTGGGGCCAACGTCCTGACTTTC	CASSFGGSSGANVLTF
NA	13	TRBV6-1	TRBJ2-3	few	TGTGCCAGCAGGGCCCTTACCACAGATACGCAGTATTTT	CASRALTTDTQYF
TRBD2	14	TRBV7-2	TRBJ2-1	many	TGTGCCAGCAGCCCCGATAGCGGGATCGATGAGCAGTTCTTC	CASSPDSGIDEQFF
TRBD1	15	TRBV7-6	TRBJ1-2	few	TGTGCCAGCAGCTTAGAGACAGGGGTCCAGGGTGGCTACACCTTC	CASSLETGVQGGYTF
NA	13	TRBV7-6	TRBJ2-3	few	TGTGCCAGCAGCTTCGGGGGTAGCCTGTGGAAGTATTTT	CASSFGGSLWKYF
NA	16	TRBV5-1	TRBJ1-2	NA	TGCGCCAGCAGCTGGGATGTTAGGTCCCTCGGGTATGGCTACACCTTC	CASSWDVRSLGYGYTF
TRBD1	18	TRBV7-2	TRBJ1-1	many	TGTGCCAGCAGCTCAAGGCCAGGAACAGGGGGTCAAGTAACTGAAGCTTTCTTT	CASSSRPGTGGQVTEAFF
NA	14	TRBV7-2	TRBJ2-2	few	TGTGCCAGCACCCCCCTCATTAACACCGGGGAGCTGTTTTTT	CASTPLINTGELFF
NA	12	TRBV11-2	TRBJ1-2	NA	TGTGCCAGCAGCATCAGGGACTATGGCTACACCTTC	CASSIRDYGYTF
NA	13	TRBV7-2	TRBJ2-2	many	TGTGCCAGCAGCTTAGTGGGTCCCGGGGAGCTGTTTTTT	CASSLVGPGELFF
TRBD2	16	TRBV6-6	TRBJ2-3	many	TGTGCCAGCAGTTACTCGACGGTAGCGGGAGTAGATACGCAGTATTTT	CASSYSTVAGVDTQYF
NA	17	TRBV7-2	TRBJ2-1	few	TGTGCCAGCAGCTTAACTAGAGGCGGGATCTCCTACAATGAGCAGTTCTTC	CASSLTRGGISYNEQFF
TRBD1	13	TRBV6-2/TRBV6-3	TRBJ2-7	few	TGTGCCAGCACCACGGACAGGGTCGACGAGCAGTACTTC	CASTTDRVDEQYF
NA	16	TRBV11-3	TRBJ2-2	many	TGTGCCAGCAGGCCGTTTCGTAGTGAGTTCACCGGGGAGCTGTTTTTT	CASRPFRSEFTGELFF
NA	12	TRBV7-2	TRBJ1-1	many	TGTGCCAGCAGCCTGGTTGGGAGTGAAGCTTTCTTT	CASSLVGSEAFF
NA	16	TRBV7-6	TRBJ2-5	many	TGTGCCAGCAGCTCCGGTGGTGGTACCTACCAAGAGACCCAGTACTTC	CASSSGGGTYQETQYF
TRBD1	15	TRBV7-9	TRBJ1-5	many	TGTGCCAGCAGCTTCGGGGGACAGGGCAATCAGCCCCAGCATTTT	CASSFGGQGNQPQHF
NA	12	TRBV27	TRBJ2-3	NA	TGTGCCAGCAGTTCGACCCCTTATACGCAGTATTTT	CASSSTPYTQYF
NA	14	TRBV6-1	TRBJ2-2	once	TGTGCCAGCAGTGATGTCCCAGGGCAGGGGGAGCTGTTTTTT	CASSDVPGQGELFF
TRBD1	17	TRBV19	TRBJ1-5	many	TGTGCCAGTAGTATTGTCAGGGGGCCAGGGAGCAATCAGCCCCAGCATTTT	CASSIVRGPGSNQPQHF
NA	14	TRBV7-8	TRBJ1-5	many	TGTGCCAGCAGACCTACAGGGCCAAATCAGCCCCAGCATTTT	CASRPTGPNQPQHF
TRBD1	17	TRBV11-3	TRBJ1-1	NA	TGTGCCAGCAGCTTAGAGCTCCGGGACAGTACCAACACTGAAGCTTTCTTT	CASSLELRDSTNTEAFF
NA	11	TRBV29-1	TRBJ1-1	NA	TGCAGTACCCGGTTAGGGACTGAAGCTTTCTTT	CSTRLGTEAFF
TRBD2	17	TRBV6-2/TRBV6-3	TRBJ2-3	few	TGTGCCAGCAGTTACTCGACTAGCCATCGTTACACAGATACGCAGTATTTT	CASSYSTSHRYTDTQYF
NA	16	TRBV4-1	TRBJ2-5	NA	TGCGCCAGCAGCCAAGAGGGGGCGAGGAGGCAAGAGACCCAGTACTTC	CASSQEGARRQETQYF